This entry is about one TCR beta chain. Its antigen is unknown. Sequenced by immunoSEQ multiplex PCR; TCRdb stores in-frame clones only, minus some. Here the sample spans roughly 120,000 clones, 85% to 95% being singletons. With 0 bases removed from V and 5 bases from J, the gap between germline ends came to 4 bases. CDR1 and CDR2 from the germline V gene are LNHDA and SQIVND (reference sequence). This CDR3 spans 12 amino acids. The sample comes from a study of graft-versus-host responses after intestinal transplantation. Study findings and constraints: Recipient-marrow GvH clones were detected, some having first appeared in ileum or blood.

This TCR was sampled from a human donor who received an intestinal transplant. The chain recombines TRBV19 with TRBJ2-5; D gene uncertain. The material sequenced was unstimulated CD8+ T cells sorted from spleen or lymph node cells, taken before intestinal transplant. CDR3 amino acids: CASSIDHETQYF. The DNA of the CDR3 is TGTGCCAGTAGTATAGATCATGAGACCCAGTACTTC.